The 27 T cell receptor beta chains below come from one sample, sequenced in a study of blood T cell repertoires in COVID-19. The repertoire was sequenced with immunoSEQ multiplex PCR; TCRdb's copy has only in-frame clones and lacks some. The sample includes hundreds of thousands of clones, roughly 87% seen only once; the top ten take about 9.8%. Sequenced: PBMCs or T cells enriched from blood (not recorded which). Receptors originate from a woman aged 18-30 years who had recovered from COVID-19.

V is TRBV27 and J is TRBJ2-3, with 8 bases fitting TRBD2. The CDR3 extends over 18 amino acids. Trimming at V came to 2 bases and at J to 2 bases, leaving 12 bases not matched to a gene. Germline V gene lookup returns CDR1 MNHEY and CDR2 SMNVEV (reference sequence). CDR3 in amino acids: CASSLLPEERGFTDTQYF. CDR3 nucleotide sequence: TGTGCCAGCAGTTTACTCCCTGAGGAGCGGGGGTTCACAGATACGCAGTATTTT.

The chain employs TRBV2 and TRBJ1-4; weak D call: TRBD1 (6 bases). The CDR3 extends over 14 amino acids. The germline V gene encodes CDR1 SNHLY and CDR2 FYNNEI. The V end lost 7 bases, the J end lost 2 bases, and 11 bases lay between the germline ends. The CDR3 DNA is TGTGCCAGCAAAAAAACAGGGACTAATGAAAAACTGTTTTTT. Translating gives CASKKTGTNEKLFF. Looking up the rest from reference TRBV2 and TRBJ1-4 gives the full variable domain: EPEVTQTPSHQVTQMGQEVILRCVPISNHLYFYWYRQILGQKVEFLVSFYNNEISEKSEIFDDQFSVERPDGSNFTLKIRSTKLEDSAMYFCASKKTGTNEKLFFGSGTQLSVL.

The V and J genes are TRBV28 and TRBJ2-7, with a weak D call TRBD2 (6 bases). The CDR3 runs to 15 residues. Deletions cut 5 bases from V and 8 bases from J, with 22 bases between. Germline loops: CDR1 MDHEN, CDR2 SYDVKM. CDR3 region: CASSPAGPPLRKQYF. CDR3 nucleotides: TGTGCCAGCAGTCCCGCGGGACCGCCCCTACGGAAGCAGTACTTC. The whole variable domain, filled in from reference TRBV28 and TRBJ2-7, reads DVKVTQSSRYLVKRTGEKVFLECVQDMDHENMFWYRQDPGLGLRLIYFSYDVKMKEKGDIPEGYSVSREKKERFSLILESASTNQTSMYLCASSPAGPPLRKQYFGPGTRLTVT.

This clone was seen a few times. The identical CDR3 is also encoded by other nucleotide sequences in the sample. The chain combines TRBV9 with TRBJ2-2; D gene unclear. The CDR3 has 13 residues. The V end was cut by 0 bases, the J end by 5 bases, with 5 bases between. The V gene's germline CDR1 is SGDLS and CDR2 YYNGEE. CDR3 residues: CASSVAVTGELFF. The CDR3 bases are TGTGCCAGCAGCGTAGCAGTGACCGGGGAGCTGTTTTTT.

The chain recombines TRBV28 with TRBJ2-4, with TRBD2 identical over 8 bases. Germline lookup yields CDR1 MDHEN and CDR2 SYDVKM. After removal of 6 bases from V and 0 bases from J, the junction contained 10 bases not matched to a gene. CDR3 length: 17 amino acids. CDR3 sequence reads: CASRPGGQFLAKNIQYF. CDR3 nucleotide sequence: TGTGCCAGCAGGCCGGGGGGGCAGTTTCTAGCCAAAAACATTCAGTACTTC.

The chain combines TRBV28 with TRBJ1-1; D not certain. The germline gives CDR1 MDHEN, CDR2 SYDVKM. Trimming took 10 bases from V and 0 from J, leaving 6 bases between them. CDR3 size: 11 residues. The chain's CDR3 is CATFVNTEAFF. CDR3 coding DNA: TGTGCCACCTTTGTGAACACTGAAGCTTTCTTT.

The gene calls are TRBV6-5 and TRBJ2-3; 9 bases line up with TRBD1. This CDR3 is built from 13 residues. V was clipped by 6 bases and J by 10 bases; unmatched bases: 8. CDR1 is MNHEY and CDR2 is SVGAGI in the germline V gene. As DNA, the CDR3 is TGTGCCAGCAGCCCAGAGGACAGGGGCGCGCAGTATTTT. Its translation: CASSPEDRGAQYF.

This rearrangement joins TRBV4-1 to TRBJ2-1; 9 nucleotides line up with TRBD1. The ends lost 1 base at V and 1 base at J; junction bases unmatched: 5. In germline, CDR1 is MGHRA, CDR2 YSYEKL. The CDR3 has 17 amino acids. CDR3 sequence reads: CASSQGVGQGSYNEQFF. The CDR3, as DNA: TGCGCCAGCAGCCAAGGAGTGGGACAGGGTTCCTACAATGAGCAGTTCTTC.

The gene calls are TRBV6-5 and TRBJ1-2, with D unclear. This CDR3 is built from 16 residues. Trimming stripped 1 base from V and 2 bases from J, with 14 bases between. Germline lookup yields CDR1 MNHEY and CDR2 SVGAGI. For the CDR3, the DNA is TGTGCCAGCAGTTACTATCCGTTTGACACCAACTATGGCTACACCTTC. Residues: CASSYYPFDTNYGYTF.

V is TRBV4-1 and J is TRBJ1-4, with D perhaps TRBD1 (5 bases). Looked up from germline, CDR1 is MGHRA and CDR2 is YSYEKL. CDR3 length equals 15 residues. V lost 1 base, J lost 4 bases, and 10 bases lay in between. CDR3 sequence (DNA): TGCGCCAGCAGCCAAGTGCTACAGGATAATGAAAAACTGTTTTTT. This codes for CASSQVLQDNEKLFF.

J is TRBJ1-2 and V is TRBV3-1 (or the pseudogene TRBV3-2); D gene unclear. Germline V gene lookup returns CDR1 LGHDT and CDR2 YNNKEL (reference sequence). The CDR3 totals 16 residues. V dropped 2 bases and J dropped 1 base, with 14 bases sitting between them. CDR3: CASSQYPGGLNYGYTF. The CDR3 nucleotides are TGTGCCAGCAGCCAATACCCCGGAGGGCTTAACTATGGCTACACCTTC.

This clone was observed a single time. The V and J genes are TRBV7-2 and TRBJ1-3; D is unresolved. V dropped 2 bases and J dropped 1 base, with 9 bases sitting between them. Germline V lookup: CDR1 SGHTA, CDR2 FQGNSA. The CDR3 is 15 residues long. The CDR3: CASSLTGGSGNTIYF. CDR3 coding DNA: TGTGCCAGCAGCTTAACTGGAGGGTCTGGAAACACCATATATTTT.

The chain joins TRBV5-1 to TRBJ1-5, with D possibly TRBD1 on 6 matching bases. The CDR3 has 14 amino acids. The germline V gene has CDR1 SGHRS and CDR2 YFSETQ. The V end was cut by 0 bases, the J end by 4 bases, with 8 bases between. The CDR3 reads CASSLAGDNQPQHF. DNA of the CDR3: TGCGCCAGCAGCTTGGCAGGGGATAATCAGCCCCAGCATTTT.

This rearrangement joins TRBV19 to TRBJ1-1, with D unresolved. This CDR3 has 11 residues. CDR1 is LNHDA and CDR2 is SQIVND in the germline V gene (reference sequence). The V end lost 3 bases, the J end lost 7 bases, and 6 bases lay between the germline ends. The CDR3 DNA reads as TGTGCCAGTAGTATCCGGGGTGAAGCTTTCTTT. Translated, it gives CASSIRGEAFF.

DNA of the CDR3: TGTGCCAGCAGTGAACGGACAGGGGTGGGCAATGAGCAGTTCTTC. It codes for CASSERTGVGNEQFF. V is TRBV2 and J is TRBJ2-1; 9 bases map to TRBD1. There are 15 residues in the CDR3. V trimming: 2 bases; J trimming: 6 bases; junction bases outside the gene matches: 5. CDR1 is SNHLY, CDR2 FYNNEI, per germline.

This chain uses TRBV4-3 with TRBJ2-7; 11 bases agree with TRBD2. From germline, CDR1 is LGHNA and CDR2 YSLEER. Trimming cost V 4 bases and J 2 bases; bases outside gene matches: 4. The CDR3 totals 15 residues. The CDR3 protein is CASSRSLAGAYEQYF. CDR3 bases: TGCGCCAGCAGCCGATCACTAGCGGGAGCCTACGAGCAGTACTTC.

The V and J genes are TRBV9 and TRBJ2-7; 9 bases match TRBD1. V lost 0 bases to trimming and J lost 5 bases; unmatched junction nucleotides: 12. The CDR3 length is 17 residues. Germline CDR1 SGDLS, CDR2 YYNGEE. For the CDR3, the DNA is TGTGCCAGCAGCGTAGATAGTCCCGGGACAGGGAGCGACGAGCAGTACTTC. This sequence encodes CASSVDSPGTGSDEQYF.

The CDR3 is CASSLGSGRVYEQYF. CDR3 nucleotide sequence: TGTGCCAGCAGCTTAGGCAGCGGCAGAGTCTACGAGCAGTACTTC. The chain links TRBV11-1 to TRBJ2-7; D perhaps matches TRBD2 (5 bases). Germline CDR1 and CDR2: SGHAT and FQDESV (reference sequence). Trimming pared 1 base from V and 3 bases from J, leaving 13 bases between. The CDR3 contains 15 residues.

The V and J genes are TRBV12-1 and TRBJ1-5; TRBD1, the D gene given by the table, was not confirmed from the DNA. TRBV12-1 is termed a pseudogene. CDR3 length: 16 amino acids. The CDR3 protein is CASSPLQGGGNQPQHF. The CDR3 nucleotides read TGTGCCAGCAGCCCACTACAGGGGGGGGGCAATCAGCCCCAGCATTTT.

The rearrangement uses TRBV28 and TRBJ1-4; D is perhaps TRBD1 (6 bases). Germline CDR1 is MDHEN and CDR2 is SYDVKM. V was shortened by 2 bases and J by 4 bases, with 11 bases between the two germline ends. The CDR3 spans 15 residues. The CDR3 protein is CASSLAGQSNEKLFF. For the CDR3, the DNA is TGTGCCAGCAGTTTAGCAGGACAGAGTAATGAAAAACTGTTTTTT.

The chain employs TRBV25-1 and TRBJ2-2; 7 bases fit TRBD2. The CDR3 is made up of 13 amino acids. With V trimmed by 5 bases and J by 5 bases, 2 bases remained unmatched. Germline loops: CDR1 MGHDK, CDR2 SYGVNS. The CDR3 DNA is TGTGCCAGCAGTTGGGGGGGGACCGGGGAGCTGTTTTTT. Protein: CASSWGGTGELFF.

This clone was seen a few times. V usage is TRBV7-9 and J usage is TRBJ1-1; D possibly corresponds to TRBD1 (5 bases). This CDR3 spans 14 amino acids. V lost 3 bases and J 0 bases, leaving 8 bases between the germline ends. Per germline, CDR1 SEHNR and CDR2 FQNEAQ (reference sequence). The CDR3 protein is CASSLDTLNTEAFF. The CDR3 nucleotides read TGTGCCAGCAGCTTGGACACCTTGAACACTGAAGCTTTCTTT. Full variable domain (outside the CDR3, taken from reference TRBV7-9 and TRBJ1-1): DTGVSQNPRHKITKRGQNVTFRCDPISEHNRLYWYRQTLGQGPEFLTYFQNEAQLEKSRLLSDRFSAERPKGSFSTLEIQRTEQGDSAMYLCASSLDTLNTEAFFGQGTRLTVV.

The chain combines TRBV30 with TRBJ1-2, with D possibly being TRBD1 (5 bases). V was trimmed by 2 bases and J by 8 bases, leaving 12 bases between them. The length of the CDR3 is 12 residues. CDR1 and CDR2 (germline): GTSNPN, SVGIG (reference sequence). This chain's CDR3 is CAWSPYGGGYTF. In nucleotides, the CDR3 is TGTGCCTGGAGTCCGTATGGGGGGGGCTACACCTTC.

The rearrangement uses TRBV4-1 and TRBJ1-1; D not certain. The CDR3 is made up of 14 amino acids. Trimming removed 1 base at V and 8 bases at J, with 14 bases between. Germline CDR1 is MGHRA and CDR2 is YSYEKL. The CDR3 here is CASSQGAGMVEAFF. DNA of the CDR3: TGCGCCAGCAGCCAAGGTGCGGGAATGGTAGAAGCTTTCTTT.

This clone came up once. This sequence joins TRBV7-2 and TRBJ2-7; D might be TRBD1 (6 bases). CDR1 and CDR2 (germline): SGHTA, FQGNSA. Trimming left V 3 bases short and J 2 bases short, with 11 bases between. This CDR3 contains 14 residues. The CDR3 nucleotides read TGTGCCAGCAGCTTTAACAGGGATACCTACGAGCAGTACTTC. This translates into CASSFNRDTYEQYF.

This sequence joins TRBV7-6 and TRBJ2-3; possible D gene TRBD1, 5 bases. Trimming shortened V by 3 bases and J by 7 bases, and 29 bases separated the two germline ends. The CDR3 contains 19 residues. CDR1 and CDR2 from the germline V gene are SGHVS and FNYEAQ. Here the CDR3 reads CASSFSFSPLDIRPNTQYF. DNA for the CDR3: TGTGCCAGCAGCTTTTCTTTCTCCCCCTTGGACATTCGTCCAAATACGCAGTATTTT.

The rearrangement links TRBV7-3 to TRBJ1-1, with D perhaps TRBD1 (5 bases). Germline CDR1 SGHTA, CDR2 FQGTGA. The CDR3 extends over 14 amino acids. Trimming stripped 5 bases from V and 1 base from J, with 11 bases between. The CDR3 coding sequence is TGTGCCAGCAGCGTAATGGGGGGGAACACTGAAGCTTTCTTT. Protein sequence: CASSVMGGNTEAFF.